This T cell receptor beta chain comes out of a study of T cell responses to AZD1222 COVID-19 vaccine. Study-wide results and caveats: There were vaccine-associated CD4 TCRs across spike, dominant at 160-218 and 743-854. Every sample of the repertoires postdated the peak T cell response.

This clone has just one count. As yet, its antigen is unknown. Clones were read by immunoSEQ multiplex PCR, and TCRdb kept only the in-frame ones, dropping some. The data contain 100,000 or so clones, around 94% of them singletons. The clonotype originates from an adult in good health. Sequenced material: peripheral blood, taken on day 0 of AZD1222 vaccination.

This chain's CDR3 is CASSPGRGAVTDTQYF. DNA for the CDR3: TGTGCCAGCAGCCCGGGGAGAGGGGCTGTCACAGATACGCAGTATTTT. This chain joins TRBV5-8 and TRBJ2-3; D possibly matches TRBD1 or TRBD2 (5 bases each). Germline V gives CDR1 SGHTS, CDR2 YDEGEE. The CDR3 is 16 residues long. Between the trimmed V and J ends, which lost 4 bases and 2 bases, there was a span of 17 bases.